The present T cell receptor beta chain was sequenced within a study of T cell responses to AZD1222 COVID-19 vaccine. Overall study findings and caveats: Spike regions recognized by vaccine-associated CD4 TCRs spanned the protein, led by 160-218 and 743-854. It was only after the peak T cell response that any repertoires were sampled.

The assay was immunoSEQ multiplex PCR, and TCRdb's table has in-frame clones only and misses some. This sample carries fewer than 150,000 clones, 93% of them seen once, and the ten largest clones take about 0.91%. Regarding this clone: Antigen: not known.

The ends were cut back, 0 bases at V and 5 bases at J, with 14 bases in the middle. Germline V gene sequence: CDR1 SGHTS, CDR2 YDEGEE. CDR3 size: 15 residues. The clonotype originates from an adult in good health. Material: peripheral blood, obtained on day 0 of AZD1222 vaccination. This chain connects TRBV5-8 to TRBJ1-1; perhaps TRBD1 as D (6 bases). CDR3 residues: CASSLASGAKTEAFF. In DNA form, the CDR3 reads TGTGCCAGCAGCTTGGCCTCAGGGGCAAAGACTGAAGCTTTCTTT.